The 25 T cell receptor beta chains given below trace back to one sample, sequenced in a study of blood T cell repertoires in COVID-19. Here immunoSEQ multiplex PCR was the method, and the copy in TCRdb shows in-frame clones only, minus some. The table records about 270,000 clones, around nine tenths of them present only once. Input material: peripheral blood. Receptor source: a man aged 35-49 years with active or convalescent COVID-19.

This sequence joins TRBV3-1 (or the pseudogene TRBV3-2) and TRBJ1-5, with 8 nucleotides matching TRBD1. Germline CDR1 and CDR2: LGHDT and YNNKEL (reference sequence). The CDR3 extends over 21 amino acids. V trimming: 1 base; J trimming: 7 bases; junction bases outside the gene matches: 24. CDR3 nucleotides: TGTGCCAGCAGCCAAGCCCCTCCGGGACAGGTCGTCCCGAGACCGAGCCAGCCCCAGCATTTT. It codes for CASSQAPPGQVVPRPSQPQHF.

The chain recombines TRBV6-5 with TRBJ2-3, with 7 nucleotides matching TRBD2. Germline V gene sequence: CDR1 MNHEY, CDR2 SVGAGI. The CDR3 sequence is 14 residues long. The CDR3 is CASAGRRRTDTQYF. The CDR3, as DNA: TGTGCTTCAGCGGGGAGGCGACGCACAGATACGCAGTATTTT.

Turning to this clone: Other nucleotide sequences from this sample produce the same CDR3. The J gene is TRBJ2-1, the V gene TRBV6-5; TRBD2 agrees at 9 bases. V trimming: 2 bases; J trimming: 9 bases; junction bases outside the gene matches: 8. This CDR3 is built from 15 residues. Germline values: CDR1 MNHEY, CDR2 SVGAGI. CDR3 sequence: CASSYETSGRGEQFF. The CDR3 DNA reads TGTGCCAGCAGTTACGAGACTAGCGGAAGGGGTGAGCAGTTCTTC.

The J gene is TRBJ1-1, the V gene TRBV12-5, with unresolved D. Deletions cut 8 bases from V and 0 bases from J, with 16 bases between. The CDR3 length is 15 residues. From germline, CDR1 is LGHNT and CDR2 FRNRAP. CDR3 in DNA: TGTGCTAGTAGGAGCTTCGGTTTCATGAACACTGAAGCTTTCTTT. Translated: CASRSFGFMNTEAFF. Supplemented by reference TRBV12-5 and TRBJ1-1, the full variable domain reads DARVTQTPRHKVTEMGQEVTMRCQPILGHNTVFWYRQTMMQGLELLAYFRNRAPLDDSGMPKDRFSAEMPDATLATLKIQPSEPRDSAVYFCASRSFGFMNTEAFFGQGTRLTVV.

V gene TRBV4-2 combines with J gene TRBJ2-2; D remains unclear. CDR1 is LGHNA, CDR2 YNFKEQ, per germline. The length of the CDR3 is 15 residues. V lost 0 bases to trimming and J lost 6 bases, with 11 bases between them. The CDR3 loop reads CASSQESLGAGELFF. The DNA for the CDR3 is TGTGCCAGCAGCCAAGAGAGTCTAGGAGCCGGGGAGCTGTTTTTT.

This clone was counted a single time. The chain has TRBV19 and TRBJ2-1, with 8 bases lining up with TRBD2. The CDR3 sequence is 15 residues long. From germline, CDR1 is LNHDA and CDR2 SQIVND (reference sequence). Trimming cost V 6 bases and J 0 bases; bases outside gene matches: 4. Here the CDR3 reads CASRLAGSSYNEQFF. As DNA, the CDR3 is TGTGCCAGTAGGCTAGCGGGCAGCTCCTACAATGAGCAGTTCTTC.

The J gene is TRBJ2-7, the V gene TRBV6-2 or TRBV6-3; 10 bases map to TRBD1. Unmatched junction bases numbered 10, after V lost 6 bases and J lost 2 bases. Germline loops: CDR1 MNHEY, CDR2 SVGEGT. This CDR3 region has 16 residues. CDR3 protein: CASRYRGQGFPYEQYF. The CDR3 DNA reads as TGTGCCAGCAGGTACAGGGGACAGGGGTTCCCCTACGAGCAGTACTTC.

The chain combines TRBV5-1 with TRBJ2-5; 7 bases fit TRBD1. J was trimmed by 5 bases and V by 0 bases; bases with no gene match: 7. CDR3 length: 15 amino acids. Germline CDR1 is SGHRS and CDR2 is YFSETQ. CDR3 bases: TGCGCCAGCAGCTTGGATGGCAGGGGGTACGAGACCCAGTACTTC. This codes for CASSLDGRGYETQYF.

The genes are TRBV5-1 and TRBJ1-1; D unresolved. The V gene lost 2 bases and the J gene lost 6 bases, with 8 bases spanning the gap. The CDR3 is 12 residues long. CDR1 SGHRS and CDR2 YFSETQ come from the germline V gene. CDR3 DNA sequence: TGCGCCAGCAGCTTATCCGGTTCTGAAGCTTTCTTT. Amino acid sequence: CASSLSGSEAFF. The full variable domain, rest sourced from reference TRBV5-1 and TRBJ1-1, is KAGVTQTPRYLIKTRGQQVTLSCSPISGHRSVSWYQQTPGQGLQFLFEYFSETQRNKGNFPGRFSGRQFSNSRSEMNVSTLELGDSALYLCASSLSGSEAFFGQGTRLTVV.

V usage is TRBV3-1 (or the pseudogene TRBV3-2) and J usage is TRBJ2-1; maybe TRBD2 (5 bases). Per the germline V gene, CDR1 is LGHDT and CDR2 is YNNKEL (reference sequence). CDR3 length: 13 amino acids. The ends were cut back, 1 base at V and 9 bases at J, with 10 bases in the middle. CDR3 DNA: TGTGCCAGCAGCCAAGTGTGGAGCGGTGAGCAGTTCTTC. It specifies CASSQVWSGEQFF.

The CDR3: CASSDVPSGNQPQHF. DNA for the CDR3: TGCGCCAGCAGTGACGTCCCCTCGGGCAATCAGCCCCAGCATTTT. This chain uses TRBV10-2 with TRBJ1-5, with D unclear. From germline, CDR1 is WSHSY and CDR2 SAAADI. V lost 3 bases to trimming and J lost 2 bases, with 11 bases between them. This CDR3 comprises 15 residues.

The rearrangement links TRBV3-1 (or the pseudogene TRBV3-2) to TRBJ1-2; 7 bases match TRBD1. CDR1 and CDR2 (germline): LGHDT, YNNKEL (reference sequence). CDR3 length: 14 amino acids. Losses at the gene ends were 4 bases for V and 4 bases for J; bases not matched to a gene: 6. The CDR3 protein is CASSPDRDGYGYTF. CDR3 nucleotide sequence: TGTGCCAGCAGCCCCGACAGGGACGGCTATGGCTACACCTTC.

The chain carries TRBV11-2 and TRBJ2-7; possibly TRBD2 for D (6 bases). V was trimmed by 1 base and J by 0 bases, leaving 10 bases between them. Germline V gene sequence: CDR1 SGHAT, CDR2 FQNNGV. The CDR3 is 15 residues long. The CDR3 DNA sequence: TGTGCCAGCAGCTTAGGCGCCGGGAGCTCCTACGAGCAGTACTTC. This gives the protein CASSLGAGSSYEQYF.

This clone was seen a single time. The chain carries TRBV6-5 and TRBJ2-2; D perhaps matches TRBD1 (6 bases). The ends were cut back, 4 bases at V and 7 bases at J, with 16 bases in the middle. Germline CDR1 and CDR2: MNHEY and SVGAGI. The CDR3 has 15 residues. As DNA, the CDR3 is TGTGCCAGCAGTTCTCCAGGGGTCGGTGGCGGGGAGCTGTTTTTT. It translates to CASSSPGVGGGELFF.

The chain is built from TRBV6-1 and TRBJ1-4; possibly TRBD1 for D (5 bases). The length of the CDR3 is 15 residues. The ends were cut back, 2 bases at V and 1 base at J, with 8 bases in the middle. CDR1 is MNHNS and CDR2 is SASEGT in the germline V gene. CDR3 in DNA: TGTGCCAGCAGTGAACGAAGGGGAACTAATGAAAAACTGTTTTTT. It codes for CASSERRGTNEKLFF.

The chain employs TRBV19 and TRBJ1-4; 9 bases align to TRBD1. The CDR3 consists of 14 residues. Germline loops: CDR1 LNHDA, CDR2 SQIVND (reference sequence). V lost 7 bases to trimming and J lost 7 bases; unmatched junction nucleotides: 7. CDR3 protein: CASKLQGAGEKLFF. The CDR3 coding sequence is TGTGCCAGTAAACTACAGGGGGCTGGTGAAAAACTGTTTTTT.

V gene TRBV2 combines with J gene TRBJ2-3, with TRBD2 matching 9 bases. This CDR3 spans 16 amino acids. The trim removed 4 bases at V and 1 base at J, leaving 6 bases unmatched. In germline, CDR1 is SNHLY, CDR2 FYNNEI. CDR3: CASSVEASGGTDTQYF. The CDR3 DNA follows: TGTGCCAGCAGTGTAGAGGCTAGCGGGGGCACAGATACGCAGTATTTT.

V and J are TRBV5-1 and TRBJ2-5; 11 nucleotides match TRBD2. Per germline, CDR1 SGHRS and CDR2 YFSETQ. V shed 4 bases, J shed 4 bases, and the junction held 3 bases outside the gene matches. The CDR3 length is 14 residues. CDR3 DNA sequence: TGCGCCAGCAGCCCGGGGACTAGCGGAGAGACCCAGTACTTC. This codes for CASSPGTSGETQYF.

J is TRBJ2-2 and V is TRBV28; possibly TRBD2 for D (6 bases). Germline CDR1 and CDR2: MDHEN and SYDVKM. The CDR3 sequence is 15 residues long. V lost 5 bases and J 1 base, leaving 11 bases between the germline ends. The CDR3 DNA is TGTGCCAGCAGTCCTGGACTAATGAACACCGGGGAGCTGTTTTTT. As protein: CASSPGLMNTGELFF.

The gene calls are TRBV11-2 and TRBJ1-3; the D gene is possibly TRBD1 (5 bases). V gave up 5 bases and J gave up 2 bases, with 13 bases separating them. Germline assignment: CDR1 SGHAT and CDR2 FQNNGV. The CDR3 sequence is 15 residues long. The CDR3 DNA is TGTGCCAGCAGCACCGTGCGGGGGGCTGGAAACACCATATATTTT. Its protein is CASSTVRGAGNTIYF.

The chain is built from TRBV3-1 (or the pseudogene TRBV3-2) and TRBJ2-1, with 8 bases fitting TRBD2. CDR1 and CDR2 (germline): LGHDT, YNNKEL (reference sequence). The CDR3 is 13 amino acids. Trimming took 8 bases from V and 6 from J; bases not matched to a gene: 6. CDR3 region: CASGRGTSNEQFF. CDR3 nucleotide sequence: TGTGCCAGCGGCCGTGGGACTAGCAATGAGCAGTTCTTC.

The chain uses TRBV7-3 and TRBJ2-5; 7 positions match TRBD1. Trimming at V came to 5 bases and at J to 5 bases, leaving 5 bases not matched to a gene. This CDR3 region has 13 residues. Germline V gene data show CDR1 as SGHTA and CDR2 as FQGTGA. The CDR3, as DNA: TGTGCCAGCAGCAGAATCAGGGGGGAGACCCAGTACTTC. Translated: CASSRIRGETQYF.

DNA of the CDR3: TGTGCCAGTAGTACAGGGGAGCACCATGGCTACACCTTC. Residues: CASSTGEHHGYTF. The rearrangement uses TRBV19 and TRBJ1-2; D perhaps matches TRBD1 (6 bases). The germline V and J ends were trimmed by 4 bases and 6 bases, with 12 bases remaining between them. Germline V gene lookup returns CDR1 LNHDA and CDR2 SQIVND (reference sequence). The CDR3 has 13 amino acids.

The rearrangement joins TRBV12-5 to TRBJ1-5, with D perhaps matching TRBD1 (6 bases). Between the trimmed V and J ends, which lost 4 bases and 3 bases, there was a span of 10 bases. The CDR3 spans 14 residues. Germline V gene data show CDR1 as LGHNT and CDR2 as FRNRAP. CDR3: CASGYRATNQPQHF. DNA for the CDR3: TGTGCTAGTGGTTACAGGGCTACCAATCAGCCCCAGCATTTT. The whole variable domain, filled in from reference TRBV12-5 and TRBJ1-5, reads DARVTQTPRHKVTEMGQEVTMRCQPILGHNTVFWYRQTMMQGLELLAYFRNRAPLDDSGMPKDRFSAEMPDATLATLKIQPSEPRDSAVYFCASGYRATNQPQHFGDGTRLSIL.

This sequence joins TRBV5-1 and TRBJ2-3; TRBD2 might be the D (5 bases). Deletions cut 2 bases from V and 0 bases from J, with 16 bases between. The CDR3 runs to 17 residues. The germline gives CDR1 SGHRS, CDR2 YFSETQ. As DNA, the CDR3 is TGCGCCAGCAGCTTAAGGGCGGCTTGGACTAGCACAGATACGCAGTATTTT. Encoded protein: CASSLRAAWTSTDTQYF.